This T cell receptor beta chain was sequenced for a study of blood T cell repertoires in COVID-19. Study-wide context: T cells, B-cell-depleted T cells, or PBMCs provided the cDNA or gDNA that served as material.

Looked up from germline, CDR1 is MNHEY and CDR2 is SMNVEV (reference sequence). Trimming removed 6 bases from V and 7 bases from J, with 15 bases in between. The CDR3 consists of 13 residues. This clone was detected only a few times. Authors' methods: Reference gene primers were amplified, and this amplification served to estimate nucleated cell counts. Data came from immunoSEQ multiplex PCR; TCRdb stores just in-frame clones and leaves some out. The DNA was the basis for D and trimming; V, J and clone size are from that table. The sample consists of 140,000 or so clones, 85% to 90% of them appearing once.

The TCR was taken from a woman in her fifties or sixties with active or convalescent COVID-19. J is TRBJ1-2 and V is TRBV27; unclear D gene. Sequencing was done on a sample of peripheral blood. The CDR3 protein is CASRPGPGSGYTF. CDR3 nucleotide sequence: TGTGCCAGCAGACCGGGTCCCGGGAGTGGCTACACCTTC.